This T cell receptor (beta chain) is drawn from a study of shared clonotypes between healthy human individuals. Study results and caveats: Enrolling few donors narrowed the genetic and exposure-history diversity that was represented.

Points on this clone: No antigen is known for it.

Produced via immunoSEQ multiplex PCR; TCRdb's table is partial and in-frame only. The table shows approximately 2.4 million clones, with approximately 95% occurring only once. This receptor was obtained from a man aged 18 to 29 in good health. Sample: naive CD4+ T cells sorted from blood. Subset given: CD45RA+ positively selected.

CDR3 nucleotides: TGCGCCAGCAGCTGGGGACTAGCGGATAACACCGGGGAGCTGTTTTTT. Protein product: CASSWGLADNTGELFF. The J gene is TRBJ2-2, the V gene TRBV5-1; 11 positions agree with TRBD2. The V gene's germline CDR1 is SGHRS and CDR2 YFSETQ. The CDR3 sequence is 16 residues long. V was pared by 3 bases and J by 2 bases, with 3 bases of the junction left unmatched.